The 7 T cell receptor beta chains below come from one sample, sequenced in a study of Tregs in tolerant kidney transplant recipients. Mixed chimerism was transient after nonmyeloablative marrow transplants from related graft donors. The assay was immunoSEQ multiplex PCR, and TCRdb's table has in-frame clones only and misses some. The ten most abundant clones cover approximately 27% of a sample with some 14,000 clones. The sequencing here drew on CD8+ T cells from blood (PBMCs), taken 6 months after the transplant. The source is a human patient who received a combined kidney and bone marrow transplant. Some of the T cells may derive from the graft donor.

Comments on this clone: The CDR3 end is not reached by the read, which stops 3 residues before it; the germline J gene fills it in. The chain employs TRBV7-2 and TRBJ1-2; D gene unclear. Looked up from germline, CDR1 is SGHTA and CDR2 is FQGNSA. The CDR3 runs to 12 residues. CDR3 loop: CASSSEADTYTF. The sequenced part of the CDR3 DNA is TGTGCCAGCAGCTCCGAAGCGGATACC.

With respect to this clone: From the germline J gene comes the end of the CDR3, since the read stops 3 residues before it. V and J are TRBV4-1 and TRBJ1-2; D not certain. The germline CDR1 and CDR2 sequences are MGHRA and YSYEKL. The CDR3 extends over 14 amino acids. The V end was cut by 0 bases, the J end by 2 bases, with 7 bases between. The DNA read from the CDR3 is TGCGCCAGCAGCCAAGATAACTCAAACTATGGC. This codes for CASSQDNSNYG. Given in full, the CDR3 is CASSQDNSNYGYTF.

Regarding this clone: The CDR3 extends 3 residues past the end of the read, so its final part is completed from the germline J gene. This sequence joins TRBV20-1 and TRBJ2-2; 7 nucleotides match TRBD2. The length of the CDR3 is 15 residues. V lost 4 bases to trimming and J lost 2 bases; unmatched junction nucleotides: 7. Germline CDR1 is DFQATT and CDR2 is SNEGSKA (reference sequence). The part of the CDR3 DNA that was read is TGCAGTGCTACCGGACTAGAGAGTAACACCGGGGAG. Amino acid sequence: CSATGLESNTGE. The CDR3 in full is CSATGLESNTGELFF.

With respect to this clone: The CDR3 goes on 3 residues after the read ends, and that part is filled in from the germline J gene. This rearrangement joins TRBV12-3 or TRBV12-4 to TRBJ2-1, with D perhaps TRBD2 (7 bases). The CDR3 consists of 12 residues. The V and J ends lost 6 bases and 9 bases respectively, with 12 bases between them. The sequenced part of the CDR3 DNA is TGTGCCAGCAGCCTAGGGGGGGTTGAG. Protein product: CASSLGGVE. The CDR3 in its entirety is CASSLGGVEQFF.

On this clone itself: The sequence runs out 3 residues before the end of the CDR3; the remainder is reconstructed from the germline J gene. The gene calls are TRBV5-1 and TRBJ1-1; D is ambiguous. Germline CDR1 reads SGHRS; CDR2 reads YFSETQ. V was pared by 1 base and J by 0 bases, with 4 bases between. The CDR3 covers 13 residues. The sequenced CDR3 bases are TGCGCCAGCAGCTTGAGCATGAACACTGAA. Its translation is CASSLSMNTE. The complete CDR3 sequence is CASSLSMNTEAFF.

Regarding this clone: With the read ending 3 residues before the CDR3 end, the germline J gene is used to fill in that end. This sequence joins TRBV13 and TRBJ1-4; possible D gene TRBD1, 6 bases. The CDR3 runs 14 residues. Trimming shortened V by 5 bases and J by 3 bases, and 10 bases separated the two germline ends. Germline values: CDR1 PRHDT, CDR2 FYEKMQ (reference sequence). CDR3 DNA (partial): TGTGCCAGCAGCCCCGGGACACCTAATGAAAAA. This codes for CASSPGTPNEK. The entire CDR3 sequence reads CASSPGTPNEKLFF.

A remark on this clone: The read is 3 residues too short to cover the CDR3 end, so that end is filled in from the germline J gene. The V gene is TRBV20-1, the J gene TRBJ2-5, with 11 bases matching TRBD2. Trimming cost V 2 bases and J 3 bases; bases outside gene matches: 8. CDR3 length: 16 amino acids. Germline-derived CDR1 and CDR2 are DFQATT and SNEGSKA (reference sequence). This CDR3 reads CSARLAGGPNKETQYF. Incomplete CDR3 DNA: TGCAGTGCTAGACTAGCGGGAGGACCTAATAAAGAGACC.